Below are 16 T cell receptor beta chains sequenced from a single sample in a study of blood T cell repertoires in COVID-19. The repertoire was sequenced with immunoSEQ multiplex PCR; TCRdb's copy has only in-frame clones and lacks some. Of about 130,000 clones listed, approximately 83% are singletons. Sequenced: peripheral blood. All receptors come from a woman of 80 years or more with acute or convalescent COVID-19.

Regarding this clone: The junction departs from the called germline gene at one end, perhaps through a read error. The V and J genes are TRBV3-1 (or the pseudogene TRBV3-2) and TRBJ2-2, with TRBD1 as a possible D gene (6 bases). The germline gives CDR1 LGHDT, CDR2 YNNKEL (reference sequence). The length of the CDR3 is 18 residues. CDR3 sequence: CANSQASYLRGYTGELFF. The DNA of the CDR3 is TGTGCCAACAGCCAAGCTTCCTACCTCAGGGGATACACCGGGGAGCTGTTTTTT.

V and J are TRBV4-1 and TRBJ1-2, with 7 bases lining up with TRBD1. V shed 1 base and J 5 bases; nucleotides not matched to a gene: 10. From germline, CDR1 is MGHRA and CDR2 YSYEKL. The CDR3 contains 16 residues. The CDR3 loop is CASSQGSDQGGYGYTF. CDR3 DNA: TGCGCCAGCAGCCAAGGTTCGGATCAGGGGGGATATGGCTACACCTTC.

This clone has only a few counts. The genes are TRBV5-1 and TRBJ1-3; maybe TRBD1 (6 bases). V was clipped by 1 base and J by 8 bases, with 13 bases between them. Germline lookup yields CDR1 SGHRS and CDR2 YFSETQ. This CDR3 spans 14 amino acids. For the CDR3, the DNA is TGCGCCAGCAGCTTGCAGGGGCTGGGAGACACCATATATTTT. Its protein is CASSLQGLGDTIYF. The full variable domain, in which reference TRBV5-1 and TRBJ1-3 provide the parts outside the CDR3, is KAGVTQTPRYLIKTRGQQVTLSCSPISGHRSVSWYQQTPGQGLQFLFEYFSETQRNKGNFPGRFSGRQFSNSRSEMNVSTLELGDSALYLCASSLQGLGDTIYFGEGSWLTVV.

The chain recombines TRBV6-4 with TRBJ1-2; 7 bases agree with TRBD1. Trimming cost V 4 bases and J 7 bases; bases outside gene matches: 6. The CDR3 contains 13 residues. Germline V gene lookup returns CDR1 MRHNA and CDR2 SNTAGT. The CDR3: CASSATGDSGYTF. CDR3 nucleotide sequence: TGTGCCAGCAGTGCTACAGGGGACTCTGGCTACACCTTC.

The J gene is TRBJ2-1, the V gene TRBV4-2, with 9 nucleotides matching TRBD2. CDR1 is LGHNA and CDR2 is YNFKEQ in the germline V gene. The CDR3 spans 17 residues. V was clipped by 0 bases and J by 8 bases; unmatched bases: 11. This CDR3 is CASSQELRLAGYYEQFF. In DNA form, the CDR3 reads TGTGCCAGCAGCCAAGAGCTACGGCTAGCGGGGTATTATGAGCAGTTCTTC.

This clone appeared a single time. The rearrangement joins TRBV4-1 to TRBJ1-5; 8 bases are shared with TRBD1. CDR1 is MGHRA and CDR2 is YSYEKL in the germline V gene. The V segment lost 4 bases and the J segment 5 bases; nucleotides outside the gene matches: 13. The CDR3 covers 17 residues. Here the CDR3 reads CASSPRSTGVVDQPQHF. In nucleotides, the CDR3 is TGCGCCAGCAGCCCCAGATCGACAGGGGTTGTCGATCAGCCCCAGCATTTT.

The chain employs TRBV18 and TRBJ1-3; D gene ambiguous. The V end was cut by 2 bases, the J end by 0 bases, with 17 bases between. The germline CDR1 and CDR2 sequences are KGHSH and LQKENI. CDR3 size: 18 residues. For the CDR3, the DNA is TGTGCCAGCTCACCAATGCCAATGGCTTCAAACTCTGGAAACACCATATATTTT. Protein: CASSPMPMASNSGNTIYF.

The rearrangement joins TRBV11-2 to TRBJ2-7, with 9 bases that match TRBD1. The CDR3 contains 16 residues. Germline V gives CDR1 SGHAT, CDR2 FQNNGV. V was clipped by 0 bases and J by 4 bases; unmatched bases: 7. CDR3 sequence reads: CASSLEGTGGAYEQYV. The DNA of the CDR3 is TGTGCCAGCAGCTTAGAAGGTACAGGGGGCGCGTACGAGCAGTACGTC.

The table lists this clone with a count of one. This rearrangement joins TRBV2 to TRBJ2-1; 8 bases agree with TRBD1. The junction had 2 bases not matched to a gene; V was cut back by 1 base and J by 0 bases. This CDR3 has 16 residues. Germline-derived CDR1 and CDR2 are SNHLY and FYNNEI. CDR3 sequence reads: CASSEGQGASYNEQFF. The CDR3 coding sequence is TGTGCCAGCAGTGAAGGTCAGGGGGCCTCCTACAATGAGCAGTTCTTC.

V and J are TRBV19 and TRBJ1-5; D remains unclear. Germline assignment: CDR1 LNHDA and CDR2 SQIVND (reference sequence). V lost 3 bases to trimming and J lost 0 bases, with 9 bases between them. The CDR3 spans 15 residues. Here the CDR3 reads CASSMGEYSNQPQHF. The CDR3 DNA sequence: TGTGCCAGTAGTATGGGAGAGTATAGCAATCAGCCCCAGCATTTT.

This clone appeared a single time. For the CDR3, the DNA is TGTGCCAGCAGCTTAGGGACAGTCAATTCACCCCTCCACTTT. Its protein product is CASSLGTVNSPLHF. V and J are TRBV7-9 and TRBJ1-6, with a weak D call TRBD1 (6 bases). The CDR3 covers 14 residues. The germline V gene encodes CDR1 SEHNR and CDR2 FQNEAQ (reference sequence). With 1 base removed from V and 7 bases from J, the gap between germline ends came to 8 bases.

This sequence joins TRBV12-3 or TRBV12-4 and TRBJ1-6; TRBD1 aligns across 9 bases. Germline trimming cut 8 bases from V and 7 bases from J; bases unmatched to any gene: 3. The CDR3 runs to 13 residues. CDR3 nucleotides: TGTGCCAGCGGCGGACAGGGGAATTCACCCCTCCACTTT. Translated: CASGGQGNSPLHF.

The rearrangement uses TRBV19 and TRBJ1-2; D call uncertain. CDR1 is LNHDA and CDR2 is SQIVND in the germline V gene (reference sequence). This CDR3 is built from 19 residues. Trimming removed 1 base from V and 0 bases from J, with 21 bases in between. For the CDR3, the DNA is TGTGCCAGTAGTATAGTGGTTGCATCCACTTACGCGACTAACTATGGCTACACCTTC. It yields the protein CASSIVVASTYATNYGYTF.

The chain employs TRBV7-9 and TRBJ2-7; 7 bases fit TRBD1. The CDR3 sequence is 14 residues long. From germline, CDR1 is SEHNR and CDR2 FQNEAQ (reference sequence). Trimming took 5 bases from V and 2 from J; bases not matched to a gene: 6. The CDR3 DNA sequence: TGTGCCAGCAGCCCGACAGGGCCCACCTACGAGCAGTACGTC. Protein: CASSPTGPTYEQYV.

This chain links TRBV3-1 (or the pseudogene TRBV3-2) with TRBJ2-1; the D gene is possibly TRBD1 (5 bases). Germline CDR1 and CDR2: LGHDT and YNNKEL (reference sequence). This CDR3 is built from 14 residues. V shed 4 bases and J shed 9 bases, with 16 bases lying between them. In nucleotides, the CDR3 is TGTGCCAGCAGCCTAGGACACCTGTTCACTGAGCAGTTCTTC. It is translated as CASSLGHLFTEQFF.

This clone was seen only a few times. DNA for the CDR3: TGTGCCAGCTCACCACAGGGGGCAGTCACTGAAGCTTTCTTT. As protein: CASSPQGAVTEAFF. The V call is TRBV18, the J call TRBJ1-1, with TRBD1 matching over 7 bases. CDR1 and CDR2 from the germline V gene are KGHSH and LQKENI. The CDR3 length is 14 residues. Trimming removed 1 base from V and 4 bases from J; junction bases left unmatched: 3.